These T cell receptor beta chains were read from a single sample in a study of human T cells and chemical hapten exposure. TCRdb re-derived calls from the RACE reads in MiXCR, one entry per CDR3 protein. The sample has roughly 60,000 distinct CDR3 sequences, around 12% seen once. Source: whole blood, taken in connection with sensitization to the hapten diphenylcyclopropenone (DPC). The receptors were gathered from a man younger than 40 with alopecia areata. Some clones in this sample may be carry-over from other donors' samples. CDR3s include the opening cysteine and the closing phenylalanine or tryptophan. A D gene is named only where the DNA matches it firmly. For some rows the clone size is stated as once, few or many, or as a class when expanded; others skip it.

clone_size	d_call	j_call	v_call	cdr3_aa	cdr3_nt
.	.	TRBJ2-3	TRBV29-1	CSVERPVGTDTQYF	TGCAGCGTTGAACGACCGGTGGGCACAGATACGCAGTATTTT
few	.	TRBJ2-7	TRBV11-2	CASSWDPLDEQYF	TGTGCCAGCAGCTGGGACCCTCTAGACGAGCAGTACTTC
many	.	TRBJ2-1	TRBV7-6	CASSPGWATFYNEQFF	TGTGCCAGCAGCCCTGGGTGGGCAACTTTCTACAATGAGCAGTTCTTC
few	.	TRBJ2-2	TRBV9	CASSGNAPGTGELFF	TGTGCCAGCAGCGGTAACGCGCCGGGCACCGGGGAGCTGTTTTTT
.	.	TRBJ2-3	TRBV7-2	CASTSQKGGTQYF	TGTGCCAGCACCTCCCAGAAGGGGGGTACGCAGTATTTT
many	.	TRBJ1-1	TRBV6-2/TRBV6-3	CASSYAGDTEAFF	TGTGCCAGCAGTTACGCAGGGGACACTGAAGCTTTCTTT
many	TRBD2	TRBJ2-5	TRBV6-1	CASPRRGGTQETQYF	TGTGCCAGCCCCCGGCGCGGGGGGACCCAAGAGACCCAGTACTTC
.	.	TRBJ2-3	TRBV6-2/TRBV6-3	CASSGYRDTSTDTQYF	TGTGCCAGCAGTGGGTACAGGGATACTAGCACAGATACGCAGTATTTT
once	.	TRBJ2-7	TRBV20-1	CSASADYEQYF	TGCAGTGCTAGTGCCGATTACGAGCAGTACTTC
few	.	TRBJ2-7	TRBV11-2	CASSPGRMTYEQYF	TGTGCCAGCAGCCCCGGCCGTATGACGTACGAGCAGTACTTC
many	.	TRBJ2-5	TRBV7-2	CASSLEGLLPGETQYF	TGTGCCAGCAGCTTAGAGGGCCTCCTCCCGGGCGAGACCCAGTACTTC
many	.	TRBJ1-1	TRBV14	CASSQDREGEAFF	TGTGCCAGCAGCCAAGATAGGGAGGGTGAAGCTTTCTTT
.	TRBD2	TRBJ2-1	TRBV10-2	CASSEVSAGANEQFF	TGCGCCAGCAGTGAGGTCTCAGCGGGGGCGAATGAGCAGTTCTTC
few	.	TRBJ1-5	TRBV29-1	CRRAGSNQPQHF	TGCAGGCGGGCAGGGAGCAATCAGCCCCAGCATTTT
few	.	TRBJ1-6	TRBV27	CASSFSSYNSPLHF	TGTGCCAGCAGTTTCTCCAGTTATAATTCACCCCTCCACTTT
.	.	TRBJ1-5	TRBV18	CASSPAAGSNQPQHF	TGTGCCAGCTCACCAGCAGCAGGCTCCAATCAGCCCCAGCATTTT
few	TRBD1	TRBJ1-1	TRBV10-3	CAINRDRGDTEAFF	TGTGCCATCAACCGGGACAGGGGAGACACTGAAGCTTTCTTT
.	.	TRBJ1-1	TRBV12-3/TRBV12-4	CTSSFTGDTEAFF	TGTACCAGCAGTTTTACGGGTGACACTGAAGCTTTCTTT